Shown below are 28 T cell receptor beta chains from a single sample sequenced in a study of CD8 T cells in ankylosing spondylitis. A single record per CDR3 protein comes from TCRdb applying MiXCR to the 5' RACE reads. The sample contains approximately 240,000 distinct CDR3 sequences, more than 9% of which appear only once. Sequences were obtained from blood, either unsorted or a sorted T cell fraction (not recorded which). Every receptor here comes from a male donor with ankylosing spondylitis or in good health (not recorded which).

The sample holds many counts of this clonotype. V gene TRBV12-3 or TRBV12-4 combines with J gene TRBJ1-1; TRBD1 is a possible D gene (5 bases). Trimming cost V 1 base and J 4 bases, with 13 bases left between them. The CDR3 is made up of 15 amino acids. The CDR3 loop is CASSLGGTVTTEAFF. DNA of the CDR3: TGTGCCAGCAGTTTAGGTGGGACGGTTACCACTGAAGCTTTCTTT.

This clonotype has a count of ten or more. This rearrangement joins TRBV20-1 to TRBJ2-3; TRBD1 matches at 7 bases. Germline V lookup: CDR1 DFQATT, CDR2 SNEGSKA (reference sequence). V dropped 6 bases and J dropped 0; count of bases not matched to a gene: 6. The CDR3 spans 14 residues. Here the CDR3 DNA reads TGCAGTGCAAGGGGGCCTTCTAGCACAGATACGCAGTATTTT. Its translation is CSARGPSSTDTQYF.

In this sample, this clonotype turned up many times. The chain has TRBV20-1 and TRBJ1-1; 7 bases line up with TRBD1. Germline values: CDR1 DFQATT, CDR2 SNEGSKA (reference sequence). The junction had 8 bases not matched to a gene; V was cut back by 3 bases and J by 10 bases. This CDR3 comprises 12 residues. CDR3 region: CSASAGTEVAFF. The CDR3 bases are TGCAGTGCTAGTGCCGGGACAGAGGTAGCTTTCTTT.

This clonotype was counted between two and nine times. The rearrangement joins TRBV10-1 to TRBJ1-2; D not certain. The CDR3 runs 13 residues. Trimming removed 2 bases from V and 0 bases from J, with 4 bases in between. Germline V gene lookup returns CDR1 WNHNN and CDR2 SYGVQD (reference sequence). The CDR3 region is CASSEVPNYGYTF. In nucleotides, the CDR3 is TGCGCCAGCAGTGAGGTGCCTAACTATGGCTACACCTTC.

This clonotype was detected many times. The V call is TRBV7-6, the J call TRBJ2-3, with 14 bases lining up with TRBD2. Germline values: CDR1 SGHVS, CDR2 FNYEAQ. CDR3 length: 16 amino acids. V dropped 3 bases and J dropped 9; count of bases not matched to a gene: 8. The CDR3 coding sequence is TGTGCCAGCAGCTTTTCAGGACTAGCGGGAGGAGGGACGCAGTATTTT. Its protein is CASSFSGLAGGGTQYF.

This clonotype has ten or more counts. The chain recombines TRBV3-1 with TRBJ1-2; TRBD1 aligns across 7 bases. This CDR3 spans 15 amino acids. Per germline, CDR1 LGHDT and CDR2 YNNKEL (reference sequence). The ends lost 2 bases at V and 8 bases at J; junction bases unmatched: 11. CDR3 sequence: CASSQKNTGEQGYTF. CDR3 sequence (DNA): TGTGCCAGCAGCCAAAAAAATACAGGGGAGCAAGGCTACACCTTC.

The rearrangement links TRBV5-1 to TRBJ2-5; D gene ambiguous. Germline V lookup: CDR1 SGHRS, CDR2 YFSETQ. This CDR3 is built from 15 residues. V lost 2 bases and J lost 4, with 15 bases in between. As DNA, the CDR3 is TGCGCCAGCAGCTTATCGTTTCGATCGGGAGAGACCCAGTACTTC. Translated, it gives CASSLSFRSGETQYF. The full variable domain, with the rest looked up from reference TRBV5-1 and TRBJ2-5, is KAGVTQTPRYLIKTRGQQVTLSCSPISGHRSVSWYQQTPGQGLQFLFEYFSETQRNKGNFPGRFSGRQFSNSRSEMNVSTLELGDSALYLCASSLSFRSGETQYFGPGTRLLVL.

This clonotype was seen repeatedly, ten times or more. The chain joins TRBV21-1 to TRBJ2-6; no check of the table's D call, TRBD1, against the DNA was made. TRBV21-1 is designated a pseudogene. CDR3 size: 21 residues. In DNA, the CDR3 is TGTGCCAGCAGCAAAGTCTTCCAAGGGACAGGACCATACTCTGGGGCCAACGTCCTGACTTTC. It translates to CASSKVFQGTGPYSGANVLTF.

This clonotype appeared a few times. Written as DNA, the CDR3 is TGTGCCAGTACTACGGGGAACACCGGGGAGCTGTTTTTT. The encoded protein is CASTTGNTGELFF. This chain joins TRBV19 and TRBJ2-2, with no clear D. CDR3 length equals 13 residues. The V end was cut by 7 bases, the J end by 1 base, with 7 bases between. CDR1 is LNHDA, CDR2 SQIVND, per germline (reference sequence).

Ten or more counts support this clonotype. The genes are TRBV7-2 and TRBJ2-5, with 9 bases lining up with TRBD1. V dropped 1 base and J dropped 5; count of bases not matched to a gene: 8. In germline, CDR1 is SGHTA, CDR2 FQGNSA. The CDR3 is 16 amino acids. CDR3 coding DNA: TGTGCCAGCAGCTTAGTCCGGGGACAGGGCGGGGAGACCCAGTACTTC. This codes for CASSLVRGQGGETQYF.

This clonotype occurred many times. The rearrangement joins TRBV18 to TRBJ2-1; the match to TRBD2 covers 11 bases. CDR1 is KGHSH and CDR2 is LQKENI in the germline V gene. There are 17 residues in the CDR3. Trimming took 5 bases from V and 0 from J; bases not matched to a gene: 6. DNA of the CDR3: TGTGCCAGCTCAACTGGGACTAGCGGAATCTCCTACAATGAGCAGTTCTTC. This encodes CASSTGTSGISYNEQFF.

There are many counts of this clonotype. The chain couples TRBV10-3 to TRBJ2-1; D is unresolved. Trimming stripped 10 bases from V and 8 bases from J, with 24 bases between. The CDR3 loop spans 15 amino acids. Germline V gene data show CDR1 as ENHRY and CDR2 as SYGVKD. CDR3 residues: CATLNSRTPSDEQFF. CDR3 coding DNA: TGTGCCACCCTCAATAGTAGAACCCCTTCGGATGAGCAGTTCTTC.

This clonotype was seen many times. The chain recombines TRBV4-1 with TRBJ1-1; D unclear. Germline V CDR1 and CDR2: MGHRA, YSYEKL. The V gene lost 0 bases and the J gene lost 5 bases, with 10 bases spanning the gap. The CDR3 extends over 14 amino acids. This chain's CDR3 is CASSQEVAGTEAFF. CDR3 in DNA: TGCGCCAGCAGCCAAGAGGTGGCTGGGACTGAAGCTTTCTTT.

This clonotype was counted at least ten times. The rearrangement uses TRBV6-5 and TRBJ2-1; possibly TRBD1 for D (6 bases). Germline CDR1 is MNHEY and CDR2 is SVGAGI. CDR3 size: 13 residues. V lost 2 bases to trimming and J lost 9 bases, with 11 bases between them. As DNA, the CDR3 is TGTGCCAGCAGTTACGCTGGGGGCGGTGAGCAGTTCTTC. Its protein product is CASSYAGGGEQFF.

This clonotype was detected many times. This rearrangement joins TRBV12-3 or TRBV12-4 to TRBJ2-7; 9 positions agree with TRBD2. CDR3 length: 14 amino acids. J gave up 0 bases and V 6 bases, and 3 bases lay outside the gene matches. CDR3 amino acids: CASRISGSSYEQYF. CDR3 in DNA: TGTGCCAGCAGGATTAGCGGGAGCTCCTACGAGCAGTACTTC.

As regards this clonotype: This sequence may be a read error, since a much larger clone differs from it by one base. J is TRBJ2-2 and V is TRBV6-6; a possible D gene is TRBD1 (6 bases). The V gene's germline CDR1 is MNHNY and CDR2 SVGAGI (reference sequence). The length of the CDR3 is 13 residues. The CDR3 region is CAGSPSDSGELFF. The CDR3 DNA follows: TGTGCCGGCAGTCCCTCGGACAGCGGGGAGCTGTTTTTT.

The V and J genes are TRBV11-3 and TRBJ2-5, with D tentatively TRBD2 (6 bases). The germline V gene has CDR1 SGHNT and CDR2 YENEEA. The length of the CDR3 is 16 residues. V shed 5 bases and J shed 2 bases, with 18 bases lying between them. In DNA, the CDR3 is TGTGCCAGCAGCGCCCTGGGACTCCAAAGGCAAGAGACCCAGTACTTC. This codes for CASSALGLQRQETQYF.

This clonotype was observed many times. V is TRBV20-1 and J is TRBJ2-7; D possibly uses TRBD1 or TRBD2 (5 bases each). Looked up from germline, CDR1 is DFQATT and CDR2 is SNEGSKA (reference sequence). This CDR3 has 12 amino acids. Trimming stripped 5 bases from V and 2 bases from J, with 10 bases between. CDR3 sequence: CSAPEGPYEQYF. The CDR3 DNA sequence: TGCAGTGCTCCCGAGGGGCCCTACGAGCAGTACTTC.

This clonotype appeared a few times. This chain joins TRBV2 and TRBJ2-3; D is unresolved. Germline lookup yields CDR1 SNHLY and CDR2 FYNNEI. The CDR3 length is 15 residues. The ends were cut back, 3 bases at V and 1 base at J, with 11 bases in the middle. The chain's CDR3 is CASSEGHSGTDTQYF. The CDR3 nucleotides are TGTGCCAGCAGTGAGGGCCACTCGGGCACAGATACGCAGTATTTT. Variable domain in full (rest from reference TRBV2 and TRBJ2-3): EPEVTQTPSHQVTQMGQEVILRCVPISNHLYFYWYRQILGQKVEFLVSFYNNEISEKSEIFDDQFSVERPDGSNFTLKIRSTKLEDSAMYFCASSEGHSGTDTQYFGPGTRLTVL.

This clonotype has at least ten counts. This sequence joins TRBV6-2 or TRBV6-3 and TRBJ2-7, with D possibly being TRBD1 or TRBD2 (5 bases each). The CDR3 is 14 residues long. Germline V gives CDR1 MNHEY, CDR2 SVGEGT. Between the trimmed V and J ends, which lost 6 bases and 4 bases, there was a span of 16 bases. CDR3 in amino acids: CASRSLGTGYEQYF. The CDR3 DNA sequence: TGTGCCAGCAGGTCCCTTGGGACGGGGTACGAGCAGTACTTC.

This clonotype was detected many times. V is TRBV29-1 and J is TRBJ2-5, with TRBD2 as a possible D gene (6 bases). Germline assignment: CDR1 SQVTM and CDR2 ANQGSEA. CDR3 size: 14 residues. Trimming removed 1 base from V and 4 bases from J, with 13 bases in between. The CDR3 sequence is CSVEGREWGETQYF. The CDR3 DNA is TGCAGCGTTGAAGGCCGGGAGTGGGGAGAGACCCAGTACTTC.

The CDR3, as DNA: TGTGCCAGCAAACCTTGGACAGGGGGGTCCACAGATACGCAGTATTTT. This codes for CASKPWTGGSTDTQYF. The chain uses TRBV7-9 and TRBJ2-3; 10 bases align to TRBD1. The J segment lost 2 bases and the V segment lost 7 bases, leaving 9 bases of the junction unmatched. The length of the CDR3 is 16 residues. Germline CDR1 is SEHNR and CDR2 is FQNEAQ (reference sequence).

This clonotype was observed a few times. J is TRBJ1-3 and V is TRBV19, with D possibly matching TRBD1 (6 bases). The CDR3 consists of 14 residues. Trimming took off 10 bases at V and 0 bases at J, with 13 bases between the two ends. CDR1 is LNHDA, CDR2 SQIVND, per germline (reference sequence). The CDR3 spells CATQTGDSGNTIYF. The CDR3 nucleotides read TGTGCCACCCAGACAGGAGACTCTGGAAACACCATATATTTT.

This clonotype was found many times. This rearrangement joins TRBV5-1 to TRBJ2-3; no clear D gene. Germline CDR1 SGHRS, CDR2 YFSETQ. The ends were cut back, 3 bases at V and 2 bases at J, with 10 bases in the middle. CDR3 length: 14 amino acids. CDR3 sequence reads: CASSWEGNTDTQYF. CDR3 bases: TGCGCCAGCAGCTGGGAAGGGAACACAGATACGCAGTATTTT. The full variable domain, rest sourced from reference TRBV5-1 and TRBJ2-3, is KAGVTQTPRYLIKTRGQQVTLSCSPISGHRSVSWYQQTPGQGLQFLFEYFSETQRNKGNFPGRFSGRQFSNSRSEMNVSTLELGDSALYLCASSWEGNTDTQYFGPGTRLTVL.

This clonotype was counted many times. The rearrangement uses TRBV12-3 or TRBV12-4 and TRBJ2-7, with 10 positions matching TRBD1. This CDR3 spans 15 amino acids. V shed 3 bases and J 6 bases; nucleotides not matched to a gene: 8. The CDR3 reads CASSFGRTGGSEQYF. For the CDR3, the DNA is TGTGCCAGCAGTTTCGGGAGGACAGGGGGTTCCGAGCAGTACTTC.

This clonotype was counted at least ten times. The V call is TRBV6-1, the J call TRBJ1-5; 9 bases fit TRBD1. Germline CDR1 reads MNHNS; CDR2 reads SASEGT. V lost 1 base, J lost 3 bases, and 4 bases stayed unmatched. The CDR3 is 16 residues long. The CDR3 nucleotides read TGTGCCAGCAGTGAAGTGGACAGGGGCTTCAATCAGCCCCAGCATTTT. As protein: CASSEVDRGFNQPQHF.

In its sample, this clonotype was seen many times. The V call is TRBV20-1, the J call TRBJ2-3; D not resolved. V lost 3 bases and J 0 bases, leaving 13 bases between the germline ends. The length of the CDR3 is 15 residues. CDR1 DFQATT and CDR2 SNEGSKA come from the germline V gene (reference sequence). Here the CDR3 DNA reads TGCAGTGCTAGGGACGGTGTGGCTAGCACAGATACGCAGTATTTT. Encoded protein: CSARDGVASTDTQYF.

Note on this clonotype: This is likely a read error, given that the CDR3 carries no conserved phenylalanine or tryptophan at its end. V is TRBV7-9 and J is TRBJ2-1, with unresolved D. There are 11 residues in the CDR3. Germline V lookup: CDR1 SEHNR, CDR2 FQNEAQ (reference sequence). V shed 5 bases and J shed 2 bases, with 1 base lying between them. For the CDR3, the DNA is TGTGCCAGCAGCCCCTACAATGAGCAGTTCTCC. Residues: CASSPYNEQFS.